This is a list of T cell receptor beta chains from one sample in a study of blood T cell repertoires in COVID-19. Method: immunoSEQ multiplex PCR; TCRdb's copy keeps in-frame clones and lacks some. This sample carries hundreds of thousands of clones, roughly 90% of them seen once, and the ten largest clones take 0.65% to 1%. The sequencing sample was made of peripheral blood. The receptor source for this set is a man between 18 and 35 years old with COVID-19, enrolled during active disease. CDR3s include the opening cysteine and the closing phenylalanine or tryptophan. D genes are given only for firm matches. Expanded clones are given a class, and other clones once, few, many or no size at all.

D gene: .
V gene: TRBV7-6
clone size: .
J gene: TRBJ2-1
CDR3 DNA: TGTGCCAGCAGCTTAATGGCGACAGAGGCAAATGAGCAGTTCTTC
CDR3 protein: CASSLMATEANEQFF

D gene: TRBD2
V gene: TRBV24-1
clone size: .
J gene: TRBJ2-1
CDR3 DNA: TGTGCCACCAGTGATTTCCGGACTAGCGGGAATGAGCAGTTCTTC
CDR3 protein: CATSDFRTSGNEQFF

D gene: TRBD1
V gene: TRBV6-5
clone size: once
J gene: TRBJ1-5
CDR3 DNA: TGTGCCAGCAGGTACGGGACAGGGAGCAATCAGCCCCAGCATTTT
CDR3 protein: CASRYGTGSNQPQHF

D gene: TRBD1
V gene: TRBV6-5
clone size: .
J gene: TRBJ1-2
CDR3 DNA: TGTGCCAGCTGGAAGGGGGCAGGAGGCTACACCTTC
CDR3 protein: CASWKGAGGYTF

D gene: TRBD2
V gene: TRBV7-9
clone size: .
J gene: TRBJ2-1
CDR3 DNA: TGTGCCAGCAGCTCGACTAGCGGGCGAATTTACAATGAGCAGTTCTTC
CDR3 protein: CASSSTSGRIYNEQFF

D gene: TRBD2
V gene: TRBV5-1
clone size: .
J gene: TRBJ2-1
CDR3 DNA: TGCGCCAGCAGCGTTGGATTGGGGACTAGCGGGAGCTCCTACAATGAGCAGTTCTTC
CDR3 protein: CASSVGLGTSGSSYNEQFF

D gene: TRBD2
V gene: TRBV11-2
clone size: .
J gene: TRBJ2-3
CDR3 DNA: TGTGCCAGCAGCCCTTGGGGGGGGGCAGATACGCAGTATTTT
CDR3 protein: CASSPWGGADTQYF

D gene: .
V gene: TRBV6-5
clone size: .
J gene: TRBJ1-5
CDR3 DNA: TGTGCCAGCAGTTACTCTGGGGGCGGTCAGCCCCAGCATTTT
CDR3 protein: CASSYSGGGQPQHF

D gene: .
V gene: TRBV24-1
clone size: .
J gene: TRBJ2-7
CDR3 DNA: TGTGCCACCAGTGACGGGAGCTCCTACGAGCAGTACTTC
CDR3 protein: CATSDGSSYEQYF

D gene: TRBD2
V gene: TRBV9
clone size: .
J gene: TRBJ2-1
CDR3 DNA: TGTGCCAGCAGCGTAGCAACGACTAGCCACGAGCAGTTCTTC
CDR3 protein: CASSVATTSHEQFF

D gene: .
V gene: TRBV19
clone size: .
J gene: TRBJ2-1
CDR3 DNA: TGTGCCAGTAGTATTCTGGGCGGGAACTCCTACAATGAGCAGTTCTTC
CDR3 protein: CASSILGGNSYNEQFF

D gene: .
V gene: TRBV6-5
clone size: .
J gene: TRBJ1-6
CDR3 DNA: TGTGCCAGCAGTTACTCCGGACAAGGGCTATCACCCCTCCACTTT
CDR3 protein: CASSYSGQGLSPLHF

D gene: TRBD1
V gene: TRBV3-1/TRBV3-2
clone size: .
J gene: TRBJ1-1
CDR3 DNA: TGTGCCAGCAGCCTAACAGGGGGCGCAGACACTGAAGCTTTCTTT
CDR3 protein: CASSLTGGADTEAFF

D gene: .
V gene: TRBV6-1
clone size: .
J gene: TRBJ2-5
CDR3 DNA: TGTGCCAGCAGTGAAGTCGGCACAGAAGAGACCCAGTACTTC
CDR3 protein: CASSEVGTEETQYF

D gene: TRBD2
V gene: TRBV6-5
clone size: .
J gene: TRBJ2-3
CDR3 DNA: TGTGCCAGCAGACCGGGACTAGCGACAGATACGCAGTATTTT
CDR3 protein: CASRPGLATDTQYF

D gene: .
V gene: TRBV7-9
clone size: .
J gene: TRBJ2-5
CDR3 DNA: TGTGCCAGCAGCCTGATTTTGGCGGGGGAGACCCAGTACTTC
CDR3 protein: CASSLILAGETQYF

D gene: TRBD2
V gene: TRBV18
clone size: .
J gene: TRBJ2-1
CDR3 DNA: TGTGCCAGCTCGCCCGGGACTAGCGGGTTTCGACCCCAGTTCTTC
CDR3 protein: CASSPGTSGFRPQFF

D gene: .
V gene: TRBV6-1
clone size: .
J gene: TRBJ2-2
CDR3 DNA: TGTGCCAGCAGTGAGATAGTGATCGGGGAGCTGTTTTTT
CDR3 protein: CASSEIVIGELFF

D gene: .
V gene: TRBV30
clone size: .
J gene: TRBJ2-7
CDR3 DNA: TGTGCCTGGAGGCCGTCTCAGGGTCTGAGCTACGAGCAGTACTTC
CDR3 protein: CAWRPSQGLSYEQYF

D gene: .
V gene: TRBV6-5
clone size: once
J gene: TRBJ1-5
CDR3 DNA: TGTGCCAGCAGTTCGACAGGCAATCAGCCCCAGCATTTT
CDR3 protein: CASSSTGNQPQHF

D gene: TRBD1
V gene: TRBV4-1
clone size: .
J gene: TRBJ1-1
CDR3 DNA: TGCGCCAGCAGCCAAACAACGGGAGGGGGCGAGAGTTTTAACACTGAAGCTTTCTTT
CDR3 protein: CASSQTTGGGESFNTEAFF

D gene: .
V gene: TRBV5-4
clone size: .
J gene: TRBJ2-7
CDR3 DNA: TGTGCCAGCAGCTTGGCTGGTAGCCCCTACGAGCAGTACTTC
CDR3 protein: CASSLAGSPYEQYF

D gene: TRBD2
V gene: TRBV29-1
clone size: .
J gene: TRBJ2-1
CDR3 DNA: TGCAGCGTTGAAGATTCGGGACTAAACTACAATGAGCAGTTCTTC
CDR3 protein: CSVEDSGLNYNEQFF

D gene: .
V gene: TRBV3-1/TRBV3-2
clone size: .
J gene: TRBJ2-1
CDR3 DNA: TGTGCCAGCAGCCAAGACAGGGACTCCTACAATGAGCAGTTCTTC
CDR3 protein: CASSQDRDSYNEQFF

D gene: .
V gene: TRBV20-1
clone size: .
J gene: TRBJ1-6
CDR3 DNA: TGCAGTGCCGAGGACGGGGATCTCCACTTT
CDR3 protein: CSAEDGDLHF

D gene: .
V gene: TRBV7-2
clone size: .
J gene: TRBJ1-5
CDR3 DNA: TGTGCCAGCAGCCCGGGGAGGGGGGGCAATCAGCCCCAGCATTTT
CDR3 protein: CASSPGRGGNQPQHF

D gene: .
V gene: TRBV6-5
clone size: .
J gene: TRBJ1-2
CDR3 DNA: TGTGCCAGCAGGCGGGGGCAGGAGCCCAATGGCTACACCTTC
CDR3 protein: CASRRGQEPNGYTF

D gene: .
V gene: TRBV2
clone size: .
J gene: TRBJ1-1
CDR3 DNA: TGTGCCAGCAGGGTGGTAGCGGCGACTGAAGCTTTCTTT
CDR3 protein: CASRVVAATEAFF

D gene: .
V gene: TRBV7-9
clone size: .
J gene: TRBJ1-4
CDR3 DNA: TGTGCCAGCAGCTTAGGAGCAACTAATGAAAAACTGTTTTTT
CDR3 protein: CASSLGATNEKLFF

D gene: TRBD2
V gene: TRBV10-1
clone size: .
J gene: TRBJ2-1
CDR3 DNA: TGCGCCAGCAGTGAGTCTAGCGGGGGTGATTACAATGAGCAGTTCTTC
CDR3 protein: CASSESSGGDYNEQFF

D gene: TRBD2
V gene: TRBV27
clone size: .
J gene: TRBJ2-5
CDR3 DNA: TGTGCCAGCAGCCCTAGCGGGAGGCGGGAGACCCAGTACTTC
CDR3 protein: CASSPSGRRETQYF

D gene: .
V gene: TRBV5-4
clone size: .
J gene: TRBJ1-4
CDR3 DNA: TGTGCCAGCAGCTTGGGACAGGAGAATGGTGAAAAACTGTTTTTT
CDR3 protein: CASSLGQENGEKLFF

D gene: .
V gene: TRBV2
clone size: .
J gene: TRBJ1-1
CDR3 DNA: TGTGCCAGCGGGGCGCGGGGCACTGAAGCTTTCTTT
CDR3 protein: CASGARGTEAFF

D gene: TRBD1
V gene: TRBV4-1
clone size: .
J gene: TRBJ2-7
CDR3 DNA: TGCGCCAGCAGCCGTTGGGACAGTGCAAACTACGAGCAGTACTTC
CDR3 protein: CASSRWDSANYEQYF

D gene: .
V gene: TRBV11-2
clone size: .
J gene: TRBJ1-6
CDR3 DNA: TGTGCCAGCAGCCAGCCGATTCTAGCTCGGAATTCACCCCTCCACTTT
CDR3 protein: CASSQPILARNSPLHF

D gene: .
V gene: TRBV5-1
clone size: .
J gene: TRBJ2-5
CDR3 DNA: TGCGCCAGCAGCTTGTCCGGGGAAGAGACCCAGTACTTC
CDR3 protein: CASSLSGEETQYF

D gene: TRBD1
V gene: TRBV11-2
clone size: .
J gene: TRBJ1-3
CDR3 DNA: TGTGCCAGCAGCGGGTGGACAGGGGGACTTTACTCTGGAAACACCATATATTTT
CDR3 protein: CASSGWTGGLYSGNTIYF

D gene: .
V gene: TRBV3-1/TRBV3-2
clone size: .
J gene: TRBJ1-6
CDR3 DNA: TGTGCCAGCAGCCCCTCAGGAAGCTCCTATAATTCACCCCTCCACTTT
CDR3 protein: CASSPSGSSYNSPLHF

D gene: .
V gene: TRBV6-5
clone size: .
J gene: TRBJ2-7
CDR3 DNA: TGTGCCAGCAGGTCAGGGTTGTACGAGCAGTACTTC
CDR3 protein: CASRSGLYEQYF

D gene: TRBD2
V gene: TRBV6-2/TRBV6-3
clone size: once
J gene: TRBJ2-7
CDR3 DNA: TGTGCCAGCAGTTACTCAATTCAAGTAGCGGGAGCTTACCACGAGCAGTACTTC
CDR3 protein: CASSYSIQVAGAYHEQYF

D gene: TRBD2
V gene: TRBV7-9
clone size: .
J gene: TRBJ2-1
CDR3 DNA: TGTGCCAGCAGCCCACCGGGACTAGCGGGAGTCTACAATGAGCAGTTCTTC
CDR3 protein: CASSPPGLAGVYNEQFF

D gene: .
V gene: TRBV3-1/TRBV3-2
clone size: .
J gene: TRBJ1-4
CDR3 DNA: TGTGCCAGCAGCCAAGGGCCCCCCCTTGCAACTAATGAAAAACTGTTTTTT
CDR3 protein: CASSQGPPLATNEKLFF

D gene: .
V gene: TRBV2
clone size: .
J gene: TRBJ2-3
CDR3 DNA: TGTGCCAGCAGTACTAGCCCCTTCACAGATACGCAGTATTTT
CDR3 protein: CASSTSPFTDTQYF

D gene: TRBD2
V gene: TRBV3-1/TRBV3-2
clone size: .
J gene: TRBJ2-5
CDR3 DNA: TGTGCCAGCAGCCAAGAGGGAGGGGCCGAGTACTTC
CDR3 protein: CASSQEGGAEYF

D gene: .
V gene: TRBV19
clone size: .
J gene: TRBJ2-7
CDR3 DNA: TGTGCCAGTAGTATCGGAGCCGGGAGCCACGAGCAGTACTTC
CDR3 protein: CASSIGAGSHEQYF

D gene: .
V gene: TRBV7-8
clone size: .
J gene: TRBJ2-1
CDR3 DNA: TGTGCCAGCAGCCCCGCGGGACTCAGCTCCTACAATGAGCAGTTCTTC
CDR3 protein: CASSPAGLSSYNEQFF

D gene: TRBD2
V gene: TRBV3-1/TRBV3-2
clone size: few
J gene: TRBJ2-1
CDR3 DNA: TGTGCCAGCAGCCAACCGGGAGGAAGGAATGAGCAGTTCTTC
CDR3 protein: CASSQPGGRNEQFF

D gene: .
V gene: TRBV6-6
clone size: .
J gene: TRBJ2-7
CDR3 DNA: TGTGCCAGCAGTTCGGGGGACTCCTACGAGCAGTACTTC
CDR3 protein: CASSSGDSYEQYF

D gene: TRBD2
V gene: TRBV24-1
clone size: .
J gene: TRBJ2-3
CDR3 DNA: TGTGCCACCAGTGTGGGACTAGCTAGTGCAGATACGCAGTATTTT
CDR3 protein: CATSVGLASADTQYF

D gene: TRBD1
V gene: TRBV16
clone size: .
J gene: TRBJ1-1
CDR3 DNA: TGTGCCAGCAGCCACCCGGGACAGGGGGTCACTGAAGCTTTCTTT
CDR3 protein: CASSHPGQGVTEAFF

D gene: TRBD1
V gene: TRBV29-1
clone size: .
J gene: TRBJ2-2
CDR3 DNA: TGCAGCGTTTCCCGGACTTGGGACAGCGACACCGGGGAGCTGTTTTTT
CDR3 protein: CSVSRTWDSDTGELFF

D gene: TRBD1
V gene: TRBV3-1/TRBV3-2
clone size: .
J gene: TRBJ1-1
CDR3 DNA: TGTGCCAGCAGCCGACAGGGGATGGATAAAGCTTTCTTT
CDR3 protein: CASSRQGMDKAFF

D gene: TRBD2
V gene: TRBV27
clone size: .
J gene: TRBJ2-7
CDR3 DNA: TGTGCCAGCAGTTCTGCAAAGACTAGCGGGATATACGAGCAGTACTTC
CDR3 protein: CASSSAKTSGIYEQYF

D gene: .
V gene: TRBV9
clone size: few
J gene: TRBJ2-7
CDR3 DNA: TGTGCCAGCAGCGTAGAAGGTAGCGCTACCTACGAGCAGTACTTC
CDR3 protein: CASSVEGSATYEQYF

D gene: .
V gene: TRBV7-8
clone size: few
J gene: TRBJ1-1
CDR3 DNA: TGTGCCAGCAGCGTCGTTGGGGAGGACACTGAAGCTTTCTTT
CDR3 protein: CASSVVGEDTEAFF